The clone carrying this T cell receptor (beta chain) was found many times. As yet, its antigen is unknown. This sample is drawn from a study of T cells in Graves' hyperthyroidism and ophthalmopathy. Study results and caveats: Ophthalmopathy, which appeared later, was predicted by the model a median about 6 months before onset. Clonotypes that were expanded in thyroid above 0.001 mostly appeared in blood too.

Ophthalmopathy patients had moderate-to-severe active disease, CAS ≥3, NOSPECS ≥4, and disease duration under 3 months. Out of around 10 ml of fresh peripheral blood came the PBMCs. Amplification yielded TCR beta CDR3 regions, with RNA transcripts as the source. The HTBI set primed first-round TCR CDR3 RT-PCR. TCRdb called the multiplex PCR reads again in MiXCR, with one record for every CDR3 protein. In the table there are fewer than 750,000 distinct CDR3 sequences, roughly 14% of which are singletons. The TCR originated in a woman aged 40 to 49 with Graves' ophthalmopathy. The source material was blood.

The CDR3, as DNA: TGTGCCAGCAGTGAATCCGTCGGCTCCCTTGGCTACACCTTC. Residues: CASSESVGSLGYTF. The chain joins TRBV2 to TRBJ1-2, with no clear D. The CDR3 extends over 14 amino acids. Deletions cut 2 bases from V and 7 bases from J, with 14 bases between. Per the germline V gene, CDR1 is SNHLY and CDR2 is FYNNEI. The variable domain in full, completed from reference TRBV2 and TRBJ1-2, reads EPEVTQTPSHQVTQMGQEVILRCVPISNHLYFYWYRQILGQKVEFLVSFYNNEISEKSEIFDDQFSVERPDGSNFTLKIRSTKLEDSAMYFCASSESVGSLGYTFGSGTRLTVV.